This T cell receptor (beta chain) was identified in a study of beta chain bispecific antibodies for T cell cancers. This clonotype is judged medium-sized (0.01 to 0.1%). Antigen unknown. Blood mononuclear cells were expanded for approximately 3 days using either OKT3 anti-CD3 antibody or CD3/CD28 beads. General study points: In these mixed samples, most targeted TRBV reads derived from the leukemia cell line.

Clonotypes were quantified using unique molecular identifier barcodes. TCRdb called the 5' RACE reads again in MiXCR, with one record for every CDR3 protein. Here the sample spans some 17,000 distinct CDR3 sequences, around 2.1% being singletons. The TCR originated in a human donor in good health. Some clones in this sample may be carry-over from other donors' samples. What was sequenced was healthy donor T cells cultured with leukemia cells.

The CDR3 coding sequence is TGCGCCAGCAGCTTGGATCGGGTCTCGTACCAAGAGACCCAGTACTTC. Protein sequence: CASSLDRVSYQETQYF. The chain links TRBV5-1 to TRBJ2-5; D remains ambiguous. V lost 0 bases to trimming and J lost 0 bases, with 12 bases between them. Germline CDR1 is SGHRS and CDR2 is YFSETQ. This CDR3 is built from 16 residues.